This is a list of T cell receptor beta chains from one sample in a study of control samples from healthy donors and cancer patients. The table came from immunoSEQ multiplex PCR; TCRdb's copy has only in-frame clones and leaves some out. The data contain 77,000 or so clones, roughly 91% of them singletons. Sequencing was performed on blood. All receptors come from a young man in good health. CDR3s include the opening cysteine and the closing phenylalanine or tryptophan. A clone size is listed for some rows: how often the clone was seen (once, few, many), or a class if it is expanded.

NA | TRBJ1-5 | TRBV19 | CASSIDLIGQNNQPQHF
NA | TRBJ2-3 | TRBV11-2 | CASSATSGSPTDTQYF
NA | TRBJ2-7 | TRBV6-6 | CASSRGTGGMQQYF
NA | TRBJ2-1 | TRBV2 | CASSEQGIPSVNEQFF
NA | TRBJ1-1 | TRBV29-1 | CSVVPFITGTGTEAFF
NA | TRBJ1-1 | TRBV10-3 | CAISGGPGNTEAFF
NA | TRBJ1-2 | TRBV7-9 | CASSSPDGLDYGYTF
NA | TRBJ1-3 | TRBV5-6 | CASSSDNTIYF
NA | TRBJ2-7 | TRBV5-1 | CASSRESRYEQYF
NA | TRBJ1-1 | TRBV6-5 | CASKEGSQIGQTFF
NA | TRBJ2-2 | TRBV11-3 | CASSFAPHWGETGELFF
NA | TRBJ2-7 | TRBV7-3 | CASSPGWAGGYEQYF
NA | TRBJ1-3 | TRBV15 | CATSREQASGNTIYF
once | TRBJ1-1 | TRBV15 | CATSREGEKVVF
NA | TRBJ2-7 | TRBV29-1 | CSVGLAGDEQYF
NA | TRBJ1-1 | TRBV7-6 | CASSPIAYGTGGTEAFF
NA | TRBJ2-7 | TRBV27 | CASTLGGEQYF
NA | TRBJ2-7 | TRBV6-5 | CASRPTGALYEQYF
NA | TRBJ2-7 | TRBV5-3 | CARSLDAGGPNEQYF
NA | TRBJ2-5 | TRBV2 | CASSAWKETQYF
once | TRBJ2-5 | TRBV29-1 | CSVEADVGETQYF
once | TRBJ1-4 | TRBV6-1 | CASSEGQGRAEKLFF
NA | TRBJ2-2 | TRBV28 | CASSFRLVAGLPRGELFF
NA | TRBJ2-3 | TRBV2 | CASSDQQGYADTQYF
NA | TRBJ2-1 | TRBV7-6 | CASSLGGFSYNEQFF
NA | TRBJ2-3 | TRBV5-4 | CASSLTSPQVDTQYF
NA | TRBJ1-5 | TRBV19 | CATGVHQPQHF
NA | TRBJ2-7 | TRBV9 | CASSSLSGPSYEQYF